This T cell receptor beta chain was sequenced for a study of cytomegalovirus exposure and HLA in healthy donors. On the study more broadly: The same platform used for the 500 to 850 first-cohort repertoires was also used for the approximately 120 validation repertoires, as a later analysis reported.

Notes on this clone: The same CDR3 is also encoded by other DNA sequences in this sample.

V was shortened by 2 bases and J by 4 bases, with 5 bases between the two germline ends. Germline CDR1 reads SNHLY; CDR2 reads FYNNEI. This CDR3 is 13 amino acids long. These donors were members of the roughly 120-subject validation cohort, a group separate from the roughly 670-subject first cohort. The data were produced by immunoSEQ multiplex PCR, yet TCRdb's version contains in-frame clones alone and is incomplete. In the table there are more than 200,000 clones, over 75% of which are singletons. The chain has TRBV2 and TRBJ2-2, with a tentative D call TRBD1 (5 bases). The clonotype comes from a man younger than 35 in good health and CMV-seropositive. Sequenced sample: PBMCs. The DNA of the CDR3 is TGTGCCAGCAGTGAAAGGGGCACCGGGGAGCTGTTTTTT. Its protein product is CASSERGTGELFF.